These 31 T cell receptor beta chains originate from one sample sequenced in a study of shared T cell receptors in the human thymus. TCRdb keeps only in-frame clones here, not all; method: immunoSEQ multiplex PCR. The sample shows some 700,000 clones, 80% to 90% of them seen only once. The same data also went into a second study, on human thymus T cells.

Specimen: thymocytes. The receptors derive from a girl less than two years old with a congenital heart defect.

CDR3 amino acids: CASSLGTSGHRLIDEQFF. CDR3 DNA sequence: TGTGCCAGCAGCTTAGGGACTAGCGGGCACCGCCTTATAGATGAGCAGTTCTTC. The V gene is TRBV11-2, the J gene TRBJ2-1; TRBD2 matches 11 bases. The V gene's germline CDR1 is SGHAT and CDR2 FQNNGV. The length of the CDR3 is 18 residues. V lost 1 base and J lost 8; bases outside the gene matches: 13.

The chain has TRBV18 and TRBJ2-7; 7 bases map to TRBD2. Trimming took 3 bases from V and 3 from J; bases not matched to a gene: 2. This CDR3 is 13 amino acids long. Germline V gene lookup returns CDR1 KGHSH and CDR2 LQKENI. The CDR3, as DNA: TGTGCCAGCTCACCCGGACTAGACTACGAGCAGTACTTC. Protein: CASSPGLDYEQYF.

The rearrangement links TRBV7-2 to TRBJ1-4; 9 bases match TRBD1. CDR3 length equals 15 residues. J gave up 7 bases and V 4 bases, and 7 bases lay outside the gene matches. CDR1 is SGHTA and CDR2 is FQGNSA in the germline V gene. This CDR3 is CASSSRTGVGEKLFF. CDR3 DNA sequence: TGTGCCAGCAGCTCTAGGACAGGGGTGGGTGAAAAACTGTTTTTT. Complete variable domain (other parts from reference TRBV7-2 and TRBJ1-4): GAGVSQSPSNKVTEKGKDVELRCDPISGHTALYWYRQSLGQGLEFLIYFQGNSAPDKSGLPSDRFSAERTGGSVSTLTIQRTQQEDSAVYLCASSSRTGVGEKLFFGSGTQLSVL.

The V call is TRBV5-6, the J call TRBJ1-2; 7 positions agree with TRBD1. Germline-derived CDR1 and CDR2 are SGHDT and YYEEEE. The V and J ends lost 2 bases and 8 bases, in that order; junction bases with no gene match: 6. The CDR3 loop spans 13 amino acids. In DNA, the CDR3 is TGTGCCAGCAGCTTTTACAGGGGCGGCGGCTACACCTTC. It codes for CASSFYRGGGYTF.

This chain connects TRBV28 to TRBJ1-1, with D perhaps TRBD1 (5 bases). There are 13 residues in the CDR3. Trimming cost V 8 bases and J 4 bases, with 14 bases left between them. Germline V gives CDR1 MDHEN, CDR2 SYDVKM. CDR3 nucleotide sequence: TGTGCCAGCCAACTGGACAACGGCACTGAAGCTTTCTTT. It is translated as CASQLDNGTEAFF.

V gene TRBV5-6 combines with J gene TRBJ1-2, with TRBD1 matching 8 bases. CDR1 SGHDT and CDR2 YYEEEE come from the germline V gene. The CDR3 sequence is 16 residues long. The V gene end was trimmed by 4 bases and the J gene end by 6 bases; junction bases not matched to a gene: 14. The CDR3 reads CASSRLTGEREDGYTF. DNA for the CDR3: TGTGCCAGCAGCCGGCTGACAGGGGAGCGGGAGGATGGCTACACCTTC. Full variable domain (rest looked up from reference TRBV5-6 and TRBJ1-2): DAGVTQSPTHLIKTRGQQVTLRCSPKSGHDTVSWYQQALGQGPQFIFQYYEEEERQRGNFPDRFSGHQFPNYSSELNVNALLLGDSALYLCASSRLTGEREDGYTFGSGTRLTVV.

This clone was detected a few times. The chain joins TRBV6-4 to TRBJ2-5, with 11 bases identical to TRBD1. The CDR3 sequence is 18 residues long. The ends lost 0 bases at V and 5 bases at J; junction bases unmatched: 11. The germline V gene encodes CDR1 MRHNA and CDR2 SNTAGT. The CDR3 here is CASSDSNRTGGPGETQYF. CDR3 nucleotides: TGTGCCAGCAGTGACTCGAATAGGACAGGGGGCCCTGGCGAGACCCAGTACTTC.

This CDR3 is CASSLQGAGTGELFF. The DNA of the CDR3 is TGTGCCAGCAGTTTACAGGGGGCTGGCACCGGGGAGCTGTTTTTT. The chain joins TRBV6-6 to TRBJ2-2; 9 nucleotides line up with TRBD1. Germline V lookup: CDR1 MNHNY, CDR2 SVGAGI (reference sequence). This CDR3 is built from 15 residues. V lost 4 bases to trimming and J lost 4 bases; unmatched junction nucleotides: 4.

This clone was seen once. This chain links TRBV10-1 with TRBJ2-1, with D possibly TRBD1 on 6 matching bases. V gave up 3 bases and J gave up 0 bases, with 15 bases separating them. Germline V lookup: CDR1 WNHNN, CDR2 SYGVQD (reference sequence). This CDR3 contains 17 residues. DNA for the CDR3: TGCGCCAGCAGTGATCAGGACAGATCCAACTCCTACAATGAGCAGTTCTTC. It yields the protein CASSDQDRSNSYNEQFF.

This clone is a singleton in its sample. This chain connects TRBV25-1 to TRBJ1-6; 7 bases map to TRBD1. The CDR3 contains 14 residues. Germline-derived CDR1 and CDR2 are MGHDK and SYGVNS. Trimming removed 4 bases from V and 9 bases from J; junction bases left unmatched: 6. The CDR3 here is CASSGQGWSSPLHF. The CDR3 bases are TGTGCCAGCAGTGGACAGGGATGGAGTTCACCCCTCCACTTT. Full variable domain (rest looked up from reference TRBV25-1 and TRBJ1-6): EADIYQTPRYLVIGTGKKITLECSQTMGHDKMYWYQQDPGMELHLIHYSYGVNSTEKGDLSSESTVSRIRTEHFPLTLESARPSHTSQYLCASSGQGWSSPLHFGNGTRLTVT.

The chain combines TRBV9 with TRBJ2-7; 9 nucleotides line up with TRBD1. After removal of 7 bases from V and 2 bases from J, the junction contained 10 bases not matched to a gene. The CDR3 totals 15 residues. CDR1 is SGDLS, CDR2 YYNGEE, per germline. The CDR3 DNA is TGTGCCAGCGCCCCCGGGGACAGGGACGCCTACGAGCAGTACTTC. It yields the protein CASAPGDRDAYEQYF. Variable domain in full (rest from reference TRBV9 and TRBJ2-7): DSGVTQTPKHLITATGQRVTLRCSPRSGDLSVYWYQQSLDQGLQFLIQYYNGEERAKGNILERFSAQQFPDLHSELNLSSLELGDSALYFCASAPGDRDAYEQYFGPGTRLTVT.

This chain joins TRBV4-3 and TRBJ2-4, with D maybe TRBD2 (6 bases). V shed 2 bases and J shed 3 bases, with 23 bases lying between them. From germline, CDR1 is LGHNA and CDR2 YSLEER. This CDR3 region has 19 residues. The CDR3 coding sequence is TGCGCCAGCAGCCAAAGCTTCCCCACGGGGCGGGATGTCAAAAACATTCAGTACTTC. It is translated as CASSQSFPTGRDVKNIQYF.

The chain is built from TRBV7-9 and TRBJ2-2; TRBD2 is a possible D gene (6 bases). Germline V gives CDR1 SEHNR, CDR2 FQNEAQ (reference sequence). This CDR3 has 15 residues. The V end lost 3 bases, the J end lost 1 base, and 9 bases lay between the germline ends. DNA of the CDR3: TGTGCCAGCAGCTTCGGTAGCGGGAACACCGGGGAGCTGTTTTTT. It is translated as CASSFGSGNTGELFF.

This clone was counted a single time. The rearrangement uses TRBV27 and TRBJ2-7; weak D call: TRBD2 (6 bases). The CDR3 has 16 residues. V lost 8 bases, J lost 3 bases, and 23 bases lay in between. Germline V gene lookup returns CDR1 MNHEY and CDR2 SMNVEV (reference sequence). The CDR3 coding sequence is TGTGCCAGCTTTTCTATGCGGGGATCGTCTATCTACGAGCAGTACTTC. Protein: CASFSMRGSSIYEQYF.

The chain couples TRBV15 to TRBJ1-1; a weak D match, TRBD1 (5 bases). Trimming shortened V by 1 base and J by 8 bases, and 17 bases separated the two germline ends. The CDR3 consists of 15 residues. Germline V CDR1 and CDR2: LNHNV, YYDKDF (reference sequence). The CDR3 bases are TGTGCCACCAGCAGAGCCAGGGCGGGGAGGAAAGAAGCTTTCTTT. Encoded protein: CATSRARAGRKEAFF.

The gene calls are TRBV15 and TRBJ2-2; possible D gene TRBD1, 8 bases. The CDR3 sequence is 17 residues long. The V end was cut by 1 base, the J end by 5 bases, with 17 bases between. The V gene's germline CDR1 is LNHNV and CDR2 YYDKDF (reference sequence). CDR3 protein: CATSRGEGDRSTGELFF. The DNA for the CDR3 is TGTGCCACCAGCAGAGGGGAGGGGGACAGGAGTACCGGGGAGCTGTTTTTT.

V usage is TRBV5-1 and J usage is TRBJ2-1, with a possible D match to TRBD1 (5 bases). This CDR3 is 16 amino acids long. Germline-derived CDR1 and CDR2 are SGHRS and YFSETQ. Trimming took 4 bases from V and 0 from J, leaving 14 bases between them. This CDR3 is CASSVWGMGSYNEQFF. In nucleotides, the CDR3 is TGCGCCAGCAGCGTTTGGGGCATGGGCTCCTACAATGAGCAGTTCTTC.

This clone was counted only a few times. The chain has TRBV4-2 and TRBJ1-2; perhaps TRBD1 as D (5 bases). Germline V gene sequence: CDR1 LGHNA, CDR2 YNFKEQ. V was clipped by 0 bases and J by 3 bases, with 23 bases between them. The CDR3 runs 19 residues. The CDR3 nucleotides are TGTGCCAGCAGCCAAGACACTACAAGCGCGGCAGGGACTGACTATGGCTACACCTTC. It is translated as CASSQDTTSAAGTDYGYTF.

The chain has TRBV27 and TRBJ2-7; TRBD2 is a possible D gene (5 bases). V was cut by 6 bases and J by 2 bases, with 11 bases left in between. CDR3 length equals 13 residues. Per the germline V gene, CDR1 is MNHEY and CDR2 is SMNVEV (reference sequence). The CDR3 spells CASRRTVAYEQYF. In nucleotides, the CDR3 is TGTGCCAGCAGACGGACTGTCGCCTACGAGCAGTACTTC.

J is TRBJ1-2 and V is TRBV29-1; TRBD1 agrees at 9 bases. Germline V gene lookup returns CDR1 SQVTM and CDR2 ANQGSEA. J lost 6 bases, V lost 3 bases, and 8 bases had no gene match. This CDR3 has 14 amino acids. CDR3 sequence reads: CSVDIQGAQDGYTF. For the CDR3, the DNA is TGCAGCGTTGACATACAGGGGGCCCAGGATGGCTACACCTTC.

This sequence joins TRBV7-2 and TRBJ2-1; D is possibly TRBD2 (6 bases). Trimming pared 5 bases from V and 7 bases from J, leaving 18 bases between. Germline loops: CDR1 SGHTA, CDR2 FQGNSA. The CDR3 consists of 15 residues. The CDR3 reads CASSRGGTTANEQFF. In DNA, the CDR3 is TGTGCCAGCAGCCGTGGGGGGACCACGGCGAATGAGCAGTTCTTC.

The chain employs TRBV7-9 and TRBJ2-7, with 7 bases identical to TRBD1. The germline CDR1 and CDR2 sequences are SEHNR and FQNEAQ (reference sequence). V shed 5 bases, J shed 4 bases, and the junction held 8 bases outside the gene matches. The CDR3 is 14 residues long. The DNA of the CDR3 is TGTGCCAGCAGCAAAGACAGGGATGATTACGAGCAGTACTTC. Amino acid sequence: CASSKDRDDYEQYF. The full variable domain, rest sourced from reference TRBV7-9 and TRBJ2-7, is DTGVSQNPRHKITKRGQNVTFRCDPISEHNRLYWYRQTLGQGPEFLTYFQNEAQLEKSRLLSDRFSAERPKGSFSTLEIQRTEQGDSAMYLCASSKDRDDYEQYFGPGTRLTVT.

The V and J genes are TRBV6-1 and TRBJ1-1; D is uncertain. This CDR3 contains 13 residues. Germline loops: CDR1 MNHNS, CDR2 SASEGT. V was shortened by 2 bases and J by 1 base, with 5 bases between the two germline ends. CDR3 nucleotides: TGTGCCAGCAGTGAACTCCCGAACACTGAAGCTTTCTTT. Its protein product is CASSELPNTEAFF.

This chain connects TRBV5-1 to TRBJ2-7, with 7 nucleotides matching TRBD1. Germline trimming cut 0 bases from V and 1 base from J; bases unmatched to any gene: 4. The length of the CDR3 is 15 residues. Germline CDR1 and CDR2: SGHRS and YFSETQ. Here the CDR3 DNA reads TGCGCCAGCAGCTTGGCGTCGGGACAGTCCTACGAGCAGTACTTC. Translated: CASSLASGQSYEQYF.

V and J are TRBV28 and TRBJ1-1; tentatively, D is TRBD1 (6 bases). The CDR3 runs to 15 residues. Germline CDR1 MDHEN, CDR2 SYDVKM. The V and J ends lost 0 bases and 4 bases respectively, with 12 bases between them. The CDR3 protein is CASSLCPQGVTEAFF. The CDR3 DNA reads as TGTGCCAGCAGTTTATGTCCACAGGGAGTCACTGAAGCTTTCTTT.

This rearrangement joins TRBV14 to TRBJ2-2; TRBD2 matches at 12 bases. CDR1 is SGHDN, CDR2 FVKESK, per germline. Trimming took 4 bases from V and 5 from J; bases not matched to a gene: 5. CDR3 size: 16 residues. The CDR3 bases are TGTGCCAGCAGCCCCGGACTAGCGGGGTGGACCGGGGAGCTGTTTTTT. This codes for CASSPGLAGWTGELFF. The variable domain in full, completed from reference TRBV14 and TRBJ2-2, reads EAGVTQFPSHSVIEKGQTVTLRCDPISGHDNLYWYRRVMGKEIKFLLHFVKESKQDESGMPNNRFLAERTGGTYSTLKVQPAELEDSGVYFCASSPGLAGWTGELFFGEGSRLTVL.

The genes are TRBV5-4 and TRBJ1-3, with D uncertain. The V gene lost 0 bases and the J gene lost 0 bases, with 22 bases spanning the gap. The length of the CDR3 is 20 residues. Germline V CDR1 and CDR2: SGHNT, YYREEE (reference sequence). This CDR3 is CASSLGADERRPVSGNTIYF. The DNA for the CDR3 is TGTGCCAGCAGCTTGGGGGCCGACGAACGCCGCCCGGTCTCTGGAAACACCATATATTTT.

The chain links TRBV15 to TRBJ1-4; D unresolved. Trimming removed 1 base from V and 14 bases from J, with 20 bases in between. Germline V gene lookup returns CDR1 LNHNV and CDR2 YYDKDF (reference sequence). This CDR3 is built from 15 residues. In nucleotides, the CDR3 is TGTGCCACCAGCAGAGGTCAGGAGGCGGGCCTCTTTCTGTTTTTT. Translation: CATSRGQEAGLFLFF.

The chain employs TRBV11-2 and TRBJ1-1, with D unclear. Trimming pared 5 bases from V and 4 bases from J, leaving 20 bases between. Germline CDR1 is SGHAT and CDR2 is FQNNGV. CDR3 size: 16 residues. The CDR3, as DNA: TGTGCCAGCAGCCCCCTAGGTGGTAGCGGGATCACTGAAGCTTTCTTT. Translated, it gives CASSPLGGSGITEAFF.

This clone was seen a single time. The chain combines TRBV5-1 with TRBJ2-5; possible D gene TRBD2, 6 bases. V lost 3 bases and J 3 bases, leaving 15 bases between the germline ends. Germline V lookup: CDR1 SGHRS, CDR2 YFSETQ. The CDR3 is 15 residues long. In DNA form, the CDR3 reads TGCGCCAGCAGCTCGGGACTGGCGAAAGAAGAGACCCAGTACTTC. As protein: CASSSGLAKEETQYF.

This clone appeared a single time. The chain has TRBV10-3 and TRBJ2-7; tentative D call: TRBD2 (6 bases). The V end was cut by 4 bases, the J end by 6 bases, with 13 bases between. The CDR3 loop spans 13 amino acids. CDR1 and CDR2 from the germline V gene are ENHRY and SYGVKD. For the CDR3, the DNA is TGTGCCATCAGTGTAATGACTAGAGCCGAGCAGTACTTC. Protein: CAISVMTRAEQYF.